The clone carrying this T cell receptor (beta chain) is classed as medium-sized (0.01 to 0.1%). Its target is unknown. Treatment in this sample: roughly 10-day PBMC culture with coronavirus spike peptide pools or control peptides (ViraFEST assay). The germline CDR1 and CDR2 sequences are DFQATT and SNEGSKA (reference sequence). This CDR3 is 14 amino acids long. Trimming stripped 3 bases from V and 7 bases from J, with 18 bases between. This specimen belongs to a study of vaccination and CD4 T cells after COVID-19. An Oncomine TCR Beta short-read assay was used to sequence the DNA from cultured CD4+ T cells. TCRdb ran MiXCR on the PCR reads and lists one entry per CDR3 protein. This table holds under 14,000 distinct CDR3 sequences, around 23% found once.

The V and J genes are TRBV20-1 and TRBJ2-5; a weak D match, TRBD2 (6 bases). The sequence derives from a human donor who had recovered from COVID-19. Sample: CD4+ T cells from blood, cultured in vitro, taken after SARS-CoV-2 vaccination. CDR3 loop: CSARGGSHGGTQYF. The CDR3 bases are TGCAGTGCTAGGGGGGGTAGCCACGGGGGGACCCAGTACTTC.